Listed below are T cell receptor beta chains from one sample, sequenced in a study of neurological immune-mediated disorders. TCRdb analysed the 5' RACE reads with MiXCR anew, one entry per CDR3 protein. The sample lists around 64,000 distinct CDR3 sequences; 2.5% to 4% were seen once. Sample: PBMCs. The receptors derive from a woman between 50 and 59 years old with multiple sclerosis. CDR3s include the opening cysteine and the closing phenylalanine or tryptophan. The size of a clone is reported for some rows only, either as once, few or many, or as a class for expanded clones.

J: TRBJ2-3; V: TRBV20-1; size: many; CDR3: CSARGGDTQYF
J: TRBJ2-1; V: TRBV20-1; size: many; CDR3: CSASASVGTSGRYNEQFF
J: TRBJ1-3; V: TRBV7-9; size: many; CDR3: CASSPGTVGNTIYF
J: TRBJ1-2; V: TRBV20-1; size: many; CDR3: CSARGSAGEGYGYTF
J: TRBJ1-1; V: TRBV5-4; size: .; CDR3: CASEWRGSMNTEAFF
J: TRBJ1-1; V: TRBV12-3/TRBV12-4; size: many; CDR3: CASSLSITGEAFF
J: TRBJ2-2; V: TRBV10-3; size: many; CDR3: CAISEGTSWTGELFF
J: TRBJ2-5; V: TRBV6-4; size: many; CDR3: CASSDADFRGYF
J: TRBJ1-6; V: TRBV28; size: many; CDR3: CASSHPGTGHSPLHF
J: TRBJ2-3; V: TRBV5-1; size: many; CDR3: CASSFSGRAIDTQYF
J: TRBJ2-7; V: TRBV7-2; size: many; CDR3: CASKAGEEVGEQYF
J: TRBJ2-3; V: TRBV7-2; size: many; CDR3: CASSVRLAGTDTQYF
J: TRBJ2-5; V: TRBV9; size: many; CDR3: CASSGSGSKETQYF
J: TRBJ1-6; V: TRBV7-8; size: many; CDR3: CASSLGQGGSSYNSPLHF
J: TRBJ2-7; V: TRBV5-5; size: many; CDR3: CASSLLWAGTSSYEQYF
J: TRBJ2-2; V: TRBV15; size: many; CDR3: CATSRDTGAGELFF
J: TRBJ2-7; V: TRBV7-9; size: many; CDR3: CASSWTGTGAYEQYF
J: TRBJ2-7; V: TRBV18; size: few; CDR3: CASSPAGAISYEQYF
J: TRBJ2-1; V: TRBV5-1; size: many; CDR3: CASSLVVSRSYNEQFF
J: TRBJ2-5; V: TRBV5-1; size: many; CDR3: CASSQSAGETQYF
J: TRBJ1-6; V: TRBV20-1; size: many; CDR3: CSARAGTGEIWGSPLHF
J: TRBJ2-7; V: TRBV10-3; size: many; CDR3: CATTVNDNEQYF
J: TRBJ1-1; V: TRBV12-3/TRBV12-4; size: many; CDR3: CASSAVNTEAFF
J: TRBJ1-1; V: TRBV20-1; size: many; CDR3: CSARRDTEAFF
J: TRBJ2-7; V: TRBV27; size: many; CDR3: CASSSLTSGWLSYEQYF
J: TRBJ1-1; V: TRBV27; size: many; CDR3: CASSLAVGNTEAFF
J: TRBJ2-1; V: TRBV28; size: many; CDR3: CASTPRGEWYNEQFF
J: TRBJ1-3; V: TRBV20-1; size: many; CDR3: CSATPGQYRGNTIYF
J: TRBJ1-5; V: TRBV2; size: many; CDR3: CASSEQGTQPQHF
J: TRBJ2-3; V: TRBV20-1; size: many; CDR3: CSARGLGPSGSTDTQYF
J: TRBJ2-1; V: TRBV20-1; size: many; CDR3: CSARGTVEYNEQFF
J: TRBJ2-1; V: TRBV20-1; size: many; CDR3: CSARDPLAGIREQFF
J: TRBJ2-5; V: TRBV20-1; size: many; CDR3: CSARSVAGGQETQYF
J: TRBJ1-5; V: TRBV19; size: .; CDR3: CASKSRKGNNNQPQHF
J: TRBJ2-5; V: TRBV5-1; size: many; CDR3: CASSSSPTGWETQYF
J: TRBJ2-6; V: TRBV20-1; size: many; CDR3: CSARDAWSGANVLTF
J: TRBJ2-1; V: TRBV7-9; size: many; CDR3: CATSPAGAVLNEQFF
J: TRBJ1-1; V: TRBV19; size: many; CDR3: CASSTKLNTEAFF
J: TRBJ2-3; V: TRBV6-5; size: many; CDR3: CASLRTVNSDTQYF
J: TRBJ1-2; V: TRBV12-3/TRBV12-4; size: many; CDR3: CASTQQGSYGYTF
J: TRBJ2-3; V: TRBV20-1; size: many; CDR3: CSVGLPSTDTQYF
J: TRBJ2-3; V: TRBV29-1; size: many; CDR3: CSVDGVSDTQYF